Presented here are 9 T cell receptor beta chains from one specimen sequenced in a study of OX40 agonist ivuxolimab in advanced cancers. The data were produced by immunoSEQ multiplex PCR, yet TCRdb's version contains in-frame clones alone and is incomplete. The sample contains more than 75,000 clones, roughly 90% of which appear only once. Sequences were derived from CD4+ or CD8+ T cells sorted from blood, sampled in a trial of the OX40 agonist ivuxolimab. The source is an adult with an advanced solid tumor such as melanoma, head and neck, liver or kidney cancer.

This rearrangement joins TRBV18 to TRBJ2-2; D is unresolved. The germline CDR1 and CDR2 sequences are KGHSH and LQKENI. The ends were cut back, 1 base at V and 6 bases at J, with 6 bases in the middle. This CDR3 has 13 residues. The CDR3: CASSPQGSGELFF. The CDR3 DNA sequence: TGTGCCAGCTCACCACAGGGTTCCGGGGAGCTGTTTTTT. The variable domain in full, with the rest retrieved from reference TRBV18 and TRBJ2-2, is NAGVMQNPRHLVRRRGQEARLRCSPMKGHSHVYWYRQLPEEGLKFMVYLQKENIIDESGMPKERFSAEFPKEGPSILRIQQVVRGDSAAYFCASSPQGSGELFFGEGSRLTVL.

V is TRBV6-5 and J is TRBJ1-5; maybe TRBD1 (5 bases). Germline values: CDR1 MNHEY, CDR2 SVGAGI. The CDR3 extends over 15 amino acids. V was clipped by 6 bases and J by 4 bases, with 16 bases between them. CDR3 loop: CASRPGGAKNQPQHF. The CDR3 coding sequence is TGTGCCAGCAGACCCGGTGGGGCAAAAAATCAGCCCCAGCATTTT.

The CDR3 spells CASSWTLGGLGGYTF. The CDR3 bases are TGTGCCAGCAGTTGGACCCTGGGGGGTCTGGGGGGCTACACCTTC. The gene calls are TRBV27 and TRBJ1-2; weak D call: TRBD1 (5 bases). V lost 4 bases and J 8 bases, leaving 20 bases between the germline ends. This CDR3 contains 15 residues. Per the germline V gene, CDR1 is MNHEY and CDR2 is SMNVEV (reference sequence).

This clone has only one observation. The CDR3 DNA reads TGTGCCAGCAGCTTGGACCCTCCTAGCTCCTACAATGAGCAGTTCTTC. Protein product: CASSLDPPSSYNEQFF. This chain uses TRBV5-4 with TRBJ2-1; D remains ambiguous. This CDR3 contains 16 residues. V lost 0 bases to trimming and J lost 0 bases, with 10 bases between them. Germline CDR1 reads SGHNT; CDR2 reads YYREEE (reference sequence). The variable domain in full, with the rest retrieved from reference TRBV5-4 and TRBJ2-1, is ETGVTQSPTHLIKTRGQQVTLRCSSQSGHNTVSWYQQALGQGPQFIFQYYREEENGRGNFPPRFSGLQFPNYSSELNVNALELDDSALYLCASSLDPPSSYNEQFFGPGTRLTVL.

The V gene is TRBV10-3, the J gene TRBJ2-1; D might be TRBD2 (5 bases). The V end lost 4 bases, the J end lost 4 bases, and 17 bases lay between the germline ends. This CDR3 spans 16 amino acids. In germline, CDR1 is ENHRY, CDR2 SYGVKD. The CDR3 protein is CAISGTDQRAYNEQFF. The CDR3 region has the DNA TGTGCCATCAGTGGGACCGATCAGAGGGCTTACAATGAGCAGTTCTTC.

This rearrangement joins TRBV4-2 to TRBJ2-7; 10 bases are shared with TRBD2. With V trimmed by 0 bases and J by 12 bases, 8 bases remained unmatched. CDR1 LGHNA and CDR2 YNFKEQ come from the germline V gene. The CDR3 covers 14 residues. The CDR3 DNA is TGTGCCAGCAGCCAAGATCTAGCGGGGGCCGTTTGGTACTTC. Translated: CASSQDLAGAVWYF.

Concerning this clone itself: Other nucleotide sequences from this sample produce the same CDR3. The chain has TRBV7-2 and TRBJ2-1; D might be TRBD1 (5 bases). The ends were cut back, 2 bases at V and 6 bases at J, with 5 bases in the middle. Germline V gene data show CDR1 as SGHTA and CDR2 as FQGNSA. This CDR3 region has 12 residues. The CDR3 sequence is CASSLQGNEQFF. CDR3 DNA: TGTGCCAGCAGCTTACAGGGCAATGAGCAGTTCTTC.

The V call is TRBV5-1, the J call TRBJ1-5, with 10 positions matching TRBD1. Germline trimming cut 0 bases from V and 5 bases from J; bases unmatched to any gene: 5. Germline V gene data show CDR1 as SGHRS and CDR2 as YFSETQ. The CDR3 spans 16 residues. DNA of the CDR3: TGCGCCAGCAGCTTGGATCCGGGACAGGGGTATCAGCCCCAGCATTTT. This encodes CASSLDPGQGYQPQHF.

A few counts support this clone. The CDR3 sequence: CSVEDYSGRGGNEQFF. The DNA for the CDR3 is TGCAGCGTTGAAGATTATTCCGGGAGAGGAGGCAATGAGCAGTTCTTC. The chain combines TRBV29-1 with TRBJ2-1; D may be TRBD2 (6 bases). V was trimmed by 0 bases and J by 6 bases, leaving 18 bases between them. CDR1 and CDR2 (germline): SQVTM, ANQGSEA. CDR3 length: 16 amino acids.